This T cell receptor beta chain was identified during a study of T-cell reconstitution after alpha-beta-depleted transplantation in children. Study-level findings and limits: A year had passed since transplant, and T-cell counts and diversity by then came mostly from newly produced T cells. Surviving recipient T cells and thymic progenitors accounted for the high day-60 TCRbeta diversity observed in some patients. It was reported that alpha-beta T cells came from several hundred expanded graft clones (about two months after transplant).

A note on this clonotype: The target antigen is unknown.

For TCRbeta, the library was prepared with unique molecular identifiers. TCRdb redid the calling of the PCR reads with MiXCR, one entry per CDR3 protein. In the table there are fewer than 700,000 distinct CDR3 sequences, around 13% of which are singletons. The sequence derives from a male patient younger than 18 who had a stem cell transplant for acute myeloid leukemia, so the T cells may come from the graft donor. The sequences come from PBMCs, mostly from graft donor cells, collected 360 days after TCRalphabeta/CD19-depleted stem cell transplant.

This CDR3 reads CSVGGVGKTQYF. The CDR3 region has the DNA TGCAGCGTGGGAGGCGTAGGGAAGACCCAGTACTTC. V gene TRBV29-1 combines with J gene TRBJ2-5, with a weak D call TRBD2 (6 bases). Germline V gives CDR1 SQVTM, CDR2 ANQGSEA. This CDR3 contains 12 residues. V was shortened by 6 bases and J by 6 bases, with 14 bases between the two germline ends.